This entry concerns a single T cell receptor (beta chain). In this sample, this clone turned up many times. This clone's antigen is unknown. One base away there is no much larger clone; base qualities are not given. The immunoSEQ Assay, a bias-controlled multiplex PCR, was used to amplify TCRbeta CDR3 regions from genomic DNA. Per the authors' processing: The number of nucleated cells in each sample was estimated from the amplification of reference gene primers within the assay. Sequence reads were collapsed and filtered to measure the absolute abundance of every unique TCRbeta CDR3 rearrangement. For each sample, productive Simpson clonality was calculated as the square root of Simpson's diversity index over productive rearrangements. The table was pulled from immuneACCESS by TCRdb, which kept in-frame rearrangements only. Such tables lose some clones; where checked, under half of the loss comes from unresolved V genes, and the rest has no known cause. V and J calls and clone size are copied from that table; D and trimming were computed from the DNA. This sample lists about 260,000 clones; 80% to 90% were detected once. Over 4% of the sample belongs to the ten largest clones.

The germline V gene provides CDR1 KGHDR and CDR2 SFDVKD. Spanning cysteine to phenylalanine, the CDR3 consists of 15 amino acids. Just CDR3 DNA is preserved here, 45 bases in frame from base 1. The V and J ends are trimmed by 6 bases and 0 bases, leaving 10 bases between them. This entry belongs to a study of blood T cell repertoires in COVID-19 (dated by TCRdb to 2019 to 2021). For the study in its entirety: Samples covering the acute and convalescent phases of COVID-19 were provided by collaborators in the United States, Italy and Spain. Deeply sampled blood TCRbeta repertoires from subjects exposed to, actively infected with, or recovered from COVID-19 were included in the dataset. Samples were obtained from the ongoing ImmuneRACE study (first 160 participants) and from 1,200 or so subjects provided by 6 global collaborators. The sample metadata nearly always contained a de-identified subject ID, COVID-19 status, age in years and sex. The material from the prospective study consisted of cDNA or gDNA derived from T cells, B-cell-depleted T cells, or PBMCs. HLA class I and class II types, where available, came from metadata supplied by the sample provider rather than from assay-based typing. The repertoires were released in a freely available public database intended as a resource for research on the immune response to SARS-CoV-2.

Participants in the prospective study were aged about 18 to 90 years, lived in some 24 United States geographic areas, and enrolled through a virtual design. In the prospective study, cohorts were assigned on the basis of participant-reported clinical history obtained from a screening survey and a study questionnaire. In the prospective study, whole blood, serum and a nasopharyngeal or oropharyngeal swab were collected from each participant by mobile phlebotomists. Additional blood draws and questionnaires over a roughly two-month period could optionally be provided by prospective study participants. Prospective study blood samples were shipped either frozen or at room temperature before DNA extraction. The research as a whole found: The amount of clinical and demographic metadata varied by source and participant and was provided uncurated.

The sample was PBMCs or T cells enriched from blood (not recorded which). Recombination connected TRBV24-1 to TRBJ2-2; matching of 5 bases hints at TRBD1 as the D gene. The origin of this receptor is a man aged 25-45 years with acute COVID-19. The DNA reads TGTGCCACCAGTTCCAGGACACCGAACACCGGGGAGCTGTTTTTT. Its protein product is CATSSRTPNTGELFF.